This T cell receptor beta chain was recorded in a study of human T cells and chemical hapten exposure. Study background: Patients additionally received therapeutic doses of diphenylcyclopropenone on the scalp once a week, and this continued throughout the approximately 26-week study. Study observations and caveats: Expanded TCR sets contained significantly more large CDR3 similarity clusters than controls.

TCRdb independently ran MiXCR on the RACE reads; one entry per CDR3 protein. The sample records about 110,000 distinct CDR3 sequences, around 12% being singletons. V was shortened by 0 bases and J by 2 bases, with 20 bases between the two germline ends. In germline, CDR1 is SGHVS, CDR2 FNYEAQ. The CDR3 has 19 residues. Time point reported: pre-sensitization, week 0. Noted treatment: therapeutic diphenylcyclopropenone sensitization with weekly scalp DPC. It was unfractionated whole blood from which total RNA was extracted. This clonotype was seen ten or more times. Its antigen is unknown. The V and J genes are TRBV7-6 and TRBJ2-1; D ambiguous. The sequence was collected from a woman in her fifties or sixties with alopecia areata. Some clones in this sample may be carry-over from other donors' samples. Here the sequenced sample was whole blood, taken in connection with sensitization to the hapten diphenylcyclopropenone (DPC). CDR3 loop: CASSLAPPQASVAYNEQFF. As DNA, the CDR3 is TGTGCCAGCAGCTTAGCTCCCCCTCAAGCGTCTGTGGCCTACAATGAGCAGTTCTTC.